This TCR beta chain derives from a study of blood T cell repertoires in COVID-19. Clones were sequenced by immunoSEQ multiplex PCR, and TCRdb holds only the in-frame ones, with some missing. The data contain around 140,000 clones, around 84% of them singletons. The sample holds one count of this clone. Within the sample, other DNA sequences also encode this same CDR3. The germline V gene encodes CDR1 SGHTA and CDR2 FQGTGA. This CDR3 contains 15 residues. V trimming: 4 bases; J trimming: 4 bases; junction bases outside the gene matches: 2. Sequenced: PBMCs or T cells enriched from blood (not recorded which). The V call is TRBV7-3, the J call TRBJ2-1, with 12 bases fitting TRBD2. The clonotype originates from a man aged 35 to 55 with acute COVID-19. The CDR3 spells CASSSTSGGYNEQFF. The CDR3, as DNA: TGTGCCAGCAGCTCGACTAGCGGGGGATACAATGAGCAGTTCTTC.